The rows below give T cell receptor beta chains drawn from one sample of a study of shared clonotypes between healthy human individuals. Libraries were prepared by immunoSEQ multiplex PCR; TCRdb keeps only in-frame clonotypes and omits some of them. In the table there are about 380,000 clones, around 96% of which are singletons. Input material: memory CD8+ T cells sorted from blood. These receptors originate from a man aged 30 to 45 in good health. The CDR3 runs from the conserved cysteine through the conserved F or W. Size tells how often a clone was seen (once, few, many) or the class of an expanded clone, and some rows leave it out.

V gene	clone size	J gene	CDR3 protein
TRBV5-1	.	TRBJ1-5	CASSLATGERISNQPQHF
TRBV27	.	TRBJ2-3	CASSLTGGDTQYF
TRBV25-1	.	TRBJ1-2	CASSVTGSNYGYTF
TRBV19	.	TRBJ1-1	CASSRPRMNTEAFF
TRBV13	.	TRBJ2-3	CASSPPPSGRWDTQYF
TRBV15	.	TRBJ2-7	CATSRGQGVYEQYF
TRBV21-1	few	TRBJ1-5	CASSKALGVAGLDQPQHF
TRBV5-1	.	TRBJ1-5	CASSLDPFNQPQHF
TRBV12-2	.	TRBJ2-7	CASRLDNSYEQYF
TRBV19	.	TRBJ2-2	CASSIWGNTGELFF
TRBV15	.	TRBJ1-5	CATSREGGLNQPQHF
TRBV7-9	.	TRBJ1-6	CASSLQSSYNSPLHF
TRBV28	.	TRBJ2-7	CASSLMSGSYEQYF
TRBV7-9	.	TRBJ2-3	CASSLLGAHTDTQYF
TRBV20-1	.	TRBJ2-1	CSARYGGEQFF
TRBV13	.	TRBJ2-1	CASSSGRGEQFF
TRBV30	.	TRBJ2-3	CAWSQDRDTQYF
TRBV7-9	.	TRBJ2-5	CASSLAPPEPTRETQYF
TRBV21-1	.	TRBJ2-7	CASSKVTWDRGSYEQYF
TRBV10-3	.	TRBJ2-5	CAISEGGWGETQYF
TRBV6-1	.	TRBJ2-3	CASSGDIPSSSTDTQYF
TRBV7-9	.	TRBJ2-7	CASSLGTSGPYEQYF
TRBV9	.	TRBJ1-3	CASSVDGGNTIYF
TRBV7-9	.	TRBJ1-1	CASSPRDTNTEAFF
TRBV5-1	.	TRBJ2-7	CASSLASSGRNEQYF
TRBV2	.	TRBJ2-1	CASSEAWGAGYEQFF
TRBV2	.	TRBJ2-7	CASSVPPTGFPYEQYF
TRBV7-9	.	TRBJ2-3	CASSRGASGTPSTDTQYF
TRBV7-2	.	TRBJ2-5	CAYSLELLVGETQYF
TRBV5-1	.	TRBJ2-1	CASSDRRLADPYNEQFF
TRBV28	.	TRBJ2-1	CASSLFGTRAPRAQFF
TRBV4-1	.	TRBJ1-2	CASSQESDPIYGYTF
TRBV2	.	TRBJ2-7	CASSVGLAGEQYF
TRBV28	.	TRBJ1-5	CASSLNQPQHF
TRBV5-4	.	TRBJ2-7	CASSSPGAEQYF
TRBV4-2	.	TRBJ1-5	CASSQGTDPNQPQHF
TRBV7-9	.	TRBJ2-5	CASSLIGEETQYF
TRBV11-2	.	TRBJ2-2	CASGTSGANTGELFF
TRBV6-1	.	TRBJ2-7	CASSERGAYEQYF
TRBV10-1	.	TRBJ2-7	CASSESGGEQYF
TRBV6-5	.	TRBJ2-6	CASRRGSGANVLTF
TRBV11-3	once	TRBJ2-3	CASSQGLAGEDTQYF
TRBV27	.	TRBJ2-3	CASSLGLASTDTQYF
TRBV6-4	.	TRBJ1-6	CASSDSSNSPLHF
TRBV18	.	TRBJ2-1	CASSSIFGGDNEQFF
TRBV18	.	TRBJ2-1	CASSRDNSYNEQFF
TRBV2	.	TRBJ2-1	CASSVSSGSSYNEQFF
TRBV5-1	.	TRBJ2-1	CASSSTYNEQFF
TRBV5-4	.	TRBJ1-1	CASSKRQGMNTEAFF
TRBV27	few	TRBJ2-7	CASSFGLEQYF
TRBV19	once	TRBJ2-4	CASSERAAIAKNIQYF
TRBV19	once	TRBJ1-2	CASSMTGTGRYGYTF
TRBV5-6	once	TRBJ1-2	CASSSFTGDVLYGYTF